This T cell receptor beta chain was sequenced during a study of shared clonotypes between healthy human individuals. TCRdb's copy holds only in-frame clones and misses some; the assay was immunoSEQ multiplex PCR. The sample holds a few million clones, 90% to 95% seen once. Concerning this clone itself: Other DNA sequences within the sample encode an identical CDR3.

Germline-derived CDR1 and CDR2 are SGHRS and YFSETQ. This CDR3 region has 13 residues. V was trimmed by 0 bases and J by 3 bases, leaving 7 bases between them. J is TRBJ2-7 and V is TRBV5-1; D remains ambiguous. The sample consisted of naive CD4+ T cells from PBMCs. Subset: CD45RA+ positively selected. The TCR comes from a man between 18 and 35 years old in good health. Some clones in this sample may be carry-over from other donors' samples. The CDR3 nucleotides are TGCGCCAGCAGCTTGGAAGGAATCTACGAGCAGTACTTC. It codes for CASSLEGIYEQYF.